This TCR beta chain was sequenced in a study of CD8+ T cells in alopecia areata (dated by TCRdb to between 2017 and 2018). In terms of the full investigation: The treated patients took part in an open-label pilot trial in which moderate-to-severe alopecia areata was treated with oral tofacitinib at 5 to 10 mg twice daily. Tofacitinib was given for 6 to 18 months, followed by 6 months of follow-up off drug to assess delayed response and recurrence. High-throughput TCRbeta sequencing was used to examine T cell clonal expansion in alopecia areata in both the C3H/HeJ mouse model and human patients. Scalp tissue and sorted CD4+ and CD8+ peripheral blood T cells from patchy and totalis/universalis alopecia areata patients and from healthy controls were covered by human TCRbeta sequencing. Patients on tofacitinib were biopsied at baseline and after 4 and 24 weeks of treatment, and several of the patients also had a later scalp biopsy. Scalp clonality was compared across normal scalp (n=4), patchy alopecia areata scalp (n=8), and alopecia totalis/universalis scalp (n=8). RNA came from the PAXgene miRNA kit for fixed scalp, the miRNeasy kit for PBMCs, and the RNeasy kit for mouse skin. TCRbeta CDR3 regions were amplified by immunoSEQ multiplex PCR with 35 Vbeta forward and 13 Jbeta reverse primers.

Based on the germline V gene, the CDR1 and CDR2 sequences are SGHDN and FVKESK. From the cysteine up to the phenylalanine, the CDR3 has a length of 17 residues. The kept DNA is CDR3 alone, 51 bases in frame from the first base. From V the trimming removes 6 bases and from J it removes 7 bases, while the gene matches leave 11 bases of the junction unaccounted for. The time point label on this specimen signifies: baseline before oral tofacitinib. Peripheral blood and lesional scalp punch biopsies were obtained from patients with alopecia areata. PBMCs were isolated by density centrifugation and stained for CD3, CD4 and CD8, and CD4+ and CD8+ T cells were sorted on a FACSAria. Findings and caveats that apply to the study as a whole: Compared with mice, TCR sequences shared between patients were less clear, possibly partly because of HLA diversity across the patient population. Compared with normal scalp, lesional scalp had higher clonality and more expanded CD8+ clones, particularly in alopecia totalis/universalis, a pattern that suggests antigenic drive. Unlike mouse skin, where gammadelta T cells dominate, normal human skin contains resident alphabeta T cells that get sequenced too, which complicates analysis of the scalp TCR repertoire.

About this clone: This clone's antigen is unknown. No base quality information exists; no much larger clone differs at one position.

Preparation of the library involved the immunoSEQ multiplex PCR assay. To provide template for TCR sequencing, every sample had RNA extracted and reverse transcribed into cDNA. First-strand cDNA was synthesized with SuperScript III using a 2:1 mix of oligo-dT and random hexamers. Amplification bias was assessed with a synthetic immune receptor repertoire, and residual bias was removed computationally. As for the authors' bioinformatics: After raw reads were preprocessed to remove errors, the CDR3 was defined following IMGT conventions as running from the conserved cysteine to phenylalanine. Clonality was computed by normalizing Shannon entropy by log2 of the number of productive unique TCRs and subtracting the result from 1. CD4 or CD8 identity of scalp clones was inferred by cross-referencing scalp TCRbeta sequences with sorted blood CD4 and CD8 repertoires. This immuneACCESS table, as held by TCRdb, lists in-frame sequences with V and J called but not all clones. Of the missing ones, under half trace to an unresolved V gene in checked studies; the others have no known cause. The V and J calls and the clone size are those of that table, but D and trimming were determined from the DNA. The sample has about 180,000 clones on record, roughly 60% of them singletons. 1.5% to 2% of the sample belongs to the ten largest clones.

The sequence joins TRBV14 to TRBJ2-2, and 13 bases in between align with TRBD2. The sequences come from CD4+ T cells sorted from blood, collected at week 0. The receptor was isolated from a human donor with alopecia areata. The CDR3 corresponds to CASRRYRTSGGIGELFF. The sequenced DNA is TGTGCCAGCAGACGATACCGGACTAGCGGGGGAATCGGGGAGCTGTTTTTT.